Presented here are 8 T cell receptor beta chains from one specimen sequenced in a study of T cell changes during pregnancy in multiple sclerosis. Some clones are missing from TCRdb's copy, which holds only in-frame ones; the method was immunoSEQ multiplex PCR. The sample has approximately 39,000 clones; around 90% are singletons. The sample in question was CD4+ T cells from peripheral blood mononuclear cells, obtained in the second trimester of pregnancy. All receptors derive from a female donor with multiple sclerosis, enrolled in a pregnancy study.

This sequence joins TRBV5-1 and TRBJ2-2, with 8 positions matching TRBD2. V shed 4 bases, J shed 1 base, and the junction held 3 bases outside the gene matches. The CDR3 covers 15 residues. Germline CDR1 reads SGHRS; CDR2 reads YFSETQ. The chain's CDR3 is CASSLSGGNTGELFF. The CDR3 DNA reads as TGCGCCAGCAGCCTCAGCGGGGGGAACACCGGGGAGCTGTTTTTT.

V gene TRBV7-2 combines with J gene TRBJ2-5; 8 positions agree with TRBD2. CDR3 size: 13 residues. With V trimmed by 6 bases and J by 1 base, 1 base remained unmatched. CDR1 is SGHTA, CDR2 FQGNSA, per germline. For the CDR3, the DNA is TGTGCCAGCAGTCGGGGGGGCCAAGAGACCCAGTACTTC. Amino acid sequence: CASSRGGQETQYF.

The V call is TRBV6-4, the J call TRBJ2-1, with D tentatively TRBD1 (5 bases). V was clipped by 4 bases and J by 0 bases, with 10 bases between them. Germline V gene sequence: CDR1 MRHNA, CDR2 SNTAGT. The CDR3 covers 15 residues. In DNA form, the CDR3 reads TGTGCCAGCAGTGTTGGGGCTTTCTCCTACAATGAGCAGTTCTTC. The encoded protein is CASSVGAFSYNEQFF.

The chain combines TRBV28 with TRBJ1-3; D unclear. The CDR3 is made up of 13 amino acids. V was pared by 5 bases and J by 2 bases, with 7 bases between. Germline V gene lookup returns CDR1 MDHEN and CDR2 SYDVKM. CDR3 residues: CASSLSTGNTIYF. Written as DNA, the CDR3 is TGTGCCAGCAGTCTCAGTACTGGAAACACCATATATTTT.

In nucleotides, the CDR3 is TGTGCCAGCAGTCATCTAGAGAACACTGAAGCTTTCTTT. Its translation is CASSHLENTEAFF. The chain recombines TRBV2 with TRBJ1-1, with no clear D. Germline CDR1 and CDR2: SNHLY and FYNNEI. V was shortened by 5 bases and J by 1 base, with 8 bases between the two germline ends. There are 13 residues in the CDR3. The variable domain in full, completed from reference TRBV2 and TRBJ1-1, reads EPEVTQTPSHQVTQMGQEVILRCVPISNHLYFYWYRQILGQKVEFLVSFYNNEISEKSEIFDDQFSVERPDGSNFTLKIRSTKLEDSAMYFCASSHLENTEAFFGQGTRLTVV.

The genes are TRBV5-1 and TRBJ2-2; 10 positions match TRBD1. Germline V lookup: CDR1 SGHRS, CDR2 YFSETQ. The CDR3 extends over 15 amino acids. Losses at the gene ends were 3 bases for V and 7 bases for J; bases not matched to a gene: 6. CDR3 bases: TGCGCCAGCAGCTCGCGACAGGGGGCGGGCGGGGAGCTGTTTTTT. It translates to CASSSRQGAGGELFF.

This sequence joins TRBV28 and TRBJ1-5; D unclear. Trimming left V 2 bases short and J 2 bases short, with 10 bases between. This CDR3 is built from 15 residues. CDR1 and CDR2 (germline): MDHEN, SYDVKM. The chain's CDR3 is CASSLPDLGNQPQHF. CDR3 nucleotides: TGTGCCAGCAGTTTACCGGACTTGGGCAATCAGCCCCAGCATTTT.

This chain links TRBV7-3 with TRBJ2-3, with D possibly being TRBD2 (5 bases). Trimming shortened V by 2 bases and J by 2 bases, and 11 bases separated the two germline ends. The CDR3 is 15 amino acids. Germline CDR1 reads SGHTA; CDR2 reads FQGTGA. This CDR3 is CASSLEGRLTDTQYF. DNA for the CDR3: TGTGCCAGCAGCTTAGAAGGGAGACTCACAGATACGCAGTATTTT.